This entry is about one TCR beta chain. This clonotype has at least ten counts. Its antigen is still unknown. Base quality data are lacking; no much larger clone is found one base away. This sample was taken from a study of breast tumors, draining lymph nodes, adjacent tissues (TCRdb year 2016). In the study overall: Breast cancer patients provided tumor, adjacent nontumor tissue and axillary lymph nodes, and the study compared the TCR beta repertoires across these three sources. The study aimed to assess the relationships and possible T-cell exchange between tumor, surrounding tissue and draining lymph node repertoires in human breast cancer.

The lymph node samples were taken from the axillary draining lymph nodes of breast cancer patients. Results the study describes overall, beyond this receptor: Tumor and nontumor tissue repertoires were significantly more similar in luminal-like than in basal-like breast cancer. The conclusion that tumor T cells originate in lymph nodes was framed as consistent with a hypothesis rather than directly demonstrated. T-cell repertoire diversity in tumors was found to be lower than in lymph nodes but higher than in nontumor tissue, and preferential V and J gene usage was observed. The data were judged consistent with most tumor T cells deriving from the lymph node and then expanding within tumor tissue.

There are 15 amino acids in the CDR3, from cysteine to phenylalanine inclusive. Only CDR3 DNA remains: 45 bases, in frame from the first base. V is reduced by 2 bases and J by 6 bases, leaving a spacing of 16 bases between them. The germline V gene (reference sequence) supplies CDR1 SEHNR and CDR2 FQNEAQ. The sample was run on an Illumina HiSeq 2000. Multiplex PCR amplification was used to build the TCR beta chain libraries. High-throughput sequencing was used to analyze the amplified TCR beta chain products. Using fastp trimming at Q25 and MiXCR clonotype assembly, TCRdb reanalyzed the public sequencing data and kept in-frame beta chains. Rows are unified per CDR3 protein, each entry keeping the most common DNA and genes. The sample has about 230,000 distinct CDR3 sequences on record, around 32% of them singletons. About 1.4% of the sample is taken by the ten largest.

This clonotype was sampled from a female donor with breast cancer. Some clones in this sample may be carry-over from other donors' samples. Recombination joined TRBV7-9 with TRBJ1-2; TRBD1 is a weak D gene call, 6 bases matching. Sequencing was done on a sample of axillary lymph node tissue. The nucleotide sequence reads TGTGCCAGCAGCTTAATGGCCAGGGGCGTGGATGGCTACACCTTC. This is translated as CASSLMARGVDGYTF.